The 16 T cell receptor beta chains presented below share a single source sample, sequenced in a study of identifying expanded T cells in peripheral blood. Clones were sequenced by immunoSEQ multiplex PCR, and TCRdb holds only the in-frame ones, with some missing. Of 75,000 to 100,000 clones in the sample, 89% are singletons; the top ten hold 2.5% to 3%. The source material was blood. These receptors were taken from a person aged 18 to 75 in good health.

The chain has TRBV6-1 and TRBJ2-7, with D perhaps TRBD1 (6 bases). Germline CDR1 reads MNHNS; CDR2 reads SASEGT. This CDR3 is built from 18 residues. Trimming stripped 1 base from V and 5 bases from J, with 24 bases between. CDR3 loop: CASSEVGLRGHSPNEQYF. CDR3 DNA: TGTGCCAGCAGTGAAGTTGGGCTTAGGGGACACAGTCCGAACGAGCAGTACTTC.

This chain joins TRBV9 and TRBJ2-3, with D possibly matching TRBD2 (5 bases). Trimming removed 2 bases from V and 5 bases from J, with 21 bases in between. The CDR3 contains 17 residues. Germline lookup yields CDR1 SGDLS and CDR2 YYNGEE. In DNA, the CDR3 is TGTGCCAGCAGCGTTGACCCTGGGCTGCGGGCGGGAGATACGCAGTATTTT. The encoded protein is CASSVDPGLRAGDTQYF.

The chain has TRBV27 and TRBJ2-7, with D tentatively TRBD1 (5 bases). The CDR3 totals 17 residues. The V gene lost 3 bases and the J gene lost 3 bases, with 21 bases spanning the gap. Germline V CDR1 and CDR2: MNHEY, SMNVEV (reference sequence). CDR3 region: CASSFVPRQTAVYEQYF. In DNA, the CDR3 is TGTGCCAGCAGTTTTGTCCCCAGACAGACGGCGGTCTACGAGCAGTACTTC.

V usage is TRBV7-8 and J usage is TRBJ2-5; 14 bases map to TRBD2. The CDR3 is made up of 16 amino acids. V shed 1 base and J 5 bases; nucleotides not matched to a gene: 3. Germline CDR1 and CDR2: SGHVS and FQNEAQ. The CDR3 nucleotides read TGTGCCAGCAGCTTAGATAGGACTAGCGGGGGGGAGACCCAGTACTTC. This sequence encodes CASSLDRTSGGETQYF.

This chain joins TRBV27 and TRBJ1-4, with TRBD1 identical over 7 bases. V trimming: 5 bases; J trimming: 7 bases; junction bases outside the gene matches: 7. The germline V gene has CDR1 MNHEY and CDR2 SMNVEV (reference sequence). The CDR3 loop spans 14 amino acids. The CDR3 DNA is TGTGCCAGCAGTATCCGACAGGGAGGTGAAAAACTGTTTTTT. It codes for CASSIRQGGEKLFF.

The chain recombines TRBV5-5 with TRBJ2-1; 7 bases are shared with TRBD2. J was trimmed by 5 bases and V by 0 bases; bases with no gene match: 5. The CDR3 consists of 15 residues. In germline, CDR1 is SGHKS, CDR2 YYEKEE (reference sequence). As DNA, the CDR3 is TGTGCCAGCAGCTTGGAATCTAGCGGCCACAATGAGCAGTTCTTC. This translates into CASSLESSGHNEQFF.

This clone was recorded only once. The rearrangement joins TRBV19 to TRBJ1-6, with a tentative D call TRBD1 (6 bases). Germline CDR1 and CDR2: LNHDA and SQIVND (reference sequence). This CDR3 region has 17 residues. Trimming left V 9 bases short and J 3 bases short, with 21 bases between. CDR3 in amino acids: CASRDTVRFVYNSPLHF. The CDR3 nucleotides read TGTGCCAGCCGGGACACAGTCCGTTTCGTCTATAATTCACCCCTCCACTTT.

The CDR3 bases are TGTGCCGGACTGGGGGGGGGCACAGATACGCAGTATTTT. The encoded protein is CAGLGGGTDTQYF. The rearrangement uses TRBV2 and TRBJ2-3, with 7 bases matching TRBD2. The CDR3 is 13 residues long. Germline loops: CDR1 SNHLY, CDR2 FYNNEI. V gave up 11 bases and J gave up 1 base; unmatched junction bases: 6. The full variable domain, completed using reference TRBV2 and TRBJ2-3, is EPEVTQTPSHQVTQMGQEVILRCVPISNHLYFYWYRQILGQKVEFLVSFYNNEISEKSEIFDDQFSVERPDGSNFTLKIRSTKLEDSAMYFCAGLGGGTDTQYFGPGTRLTVL.

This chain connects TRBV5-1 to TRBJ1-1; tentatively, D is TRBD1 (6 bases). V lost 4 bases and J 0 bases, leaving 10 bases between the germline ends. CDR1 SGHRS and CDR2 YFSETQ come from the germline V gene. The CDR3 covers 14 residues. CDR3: CASSQDSMNTEAFF. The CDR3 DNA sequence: TGCGCCAGCAGCCAGGACAGCATGAACACTGAAGCTTTCTTT. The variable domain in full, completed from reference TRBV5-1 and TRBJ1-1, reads KAGVTQTPRYLIKTRGQQVTLSCSPISGHRSVSWYQQTPGQGLQFLFEYFSETQRNKGNFPGRFSGRQFSNSRSEMNVSTLELGDSALYLCASSQDSMNTEAFFGQGTRLTVV.

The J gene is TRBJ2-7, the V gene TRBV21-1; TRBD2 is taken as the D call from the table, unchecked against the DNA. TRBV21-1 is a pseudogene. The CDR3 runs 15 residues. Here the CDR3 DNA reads TGTGCCAGCAGCAAGGGCGGGACTAGCGGTTACGAGCAGTACTTC. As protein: CASSKGGTSGYEQYF.

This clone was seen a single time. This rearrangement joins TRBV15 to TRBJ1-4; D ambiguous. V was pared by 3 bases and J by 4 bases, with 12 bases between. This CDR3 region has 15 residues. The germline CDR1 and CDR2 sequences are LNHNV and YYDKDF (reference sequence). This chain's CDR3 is CATSSGGSRNEKLFF. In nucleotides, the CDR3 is TGTGCCACCAGCAGCGGCGGGTCTCGTAATGAAAAACTGTTTTTT.

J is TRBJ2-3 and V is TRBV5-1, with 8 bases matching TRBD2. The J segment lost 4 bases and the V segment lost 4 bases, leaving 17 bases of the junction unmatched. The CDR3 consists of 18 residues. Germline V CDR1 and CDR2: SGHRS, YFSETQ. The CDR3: CASSPKNLAGRRSDTQYF. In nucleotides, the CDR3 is TGCGCCAGCAGCCCCAAAAATTTAGCGGGGAGGCGCTCAGATACGCAGTATTTT.

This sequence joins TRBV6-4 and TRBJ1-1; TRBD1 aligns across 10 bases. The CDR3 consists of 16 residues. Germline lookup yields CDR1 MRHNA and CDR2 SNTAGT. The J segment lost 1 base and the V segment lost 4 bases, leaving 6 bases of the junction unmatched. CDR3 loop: CASSAPGQGKNTEAFF. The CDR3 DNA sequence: TGTGCCAGCAGTGCCCCGGGACAGGGGAAGAACACTGAAGCTTTCTTT.

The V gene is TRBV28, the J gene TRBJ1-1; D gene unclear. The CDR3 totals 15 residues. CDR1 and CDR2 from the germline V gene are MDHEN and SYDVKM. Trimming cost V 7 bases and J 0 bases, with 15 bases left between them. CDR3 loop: CASTPAGDVNTEAFF. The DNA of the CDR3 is TGTGCCAGCACCCCCGCAGGAGACGTGAACACTGAAGCTTTCTTT.

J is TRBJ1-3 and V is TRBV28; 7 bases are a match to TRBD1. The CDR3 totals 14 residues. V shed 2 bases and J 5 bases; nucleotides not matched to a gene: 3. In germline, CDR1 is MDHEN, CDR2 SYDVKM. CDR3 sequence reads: CASSLGQARNTIYF. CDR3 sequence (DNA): TGTGCCAGCAGTTTAGGACAGGCAAGAAACACCATATATTTT.

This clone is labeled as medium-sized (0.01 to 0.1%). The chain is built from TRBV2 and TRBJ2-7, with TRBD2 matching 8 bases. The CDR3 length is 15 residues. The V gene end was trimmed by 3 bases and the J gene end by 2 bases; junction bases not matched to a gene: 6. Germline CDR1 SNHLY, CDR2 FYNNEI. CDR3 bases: TGTGCCAGCAGTGACAGCGGGAGAGGGACCTACGAGCAGTACTTC. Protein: CASSDSGRGTYEQYF.